The table lists the clone carrying this T cell receptor beta chain with a few counts. What it recognizes is unknown. This sample is drawn from a study of T-cell memory formation after mild COVID-19. Study-wide background: Clusters were largely donor specific. Study-level findings and limits: In second-wave clones peaking day 37, SARS-CoV-2 specificity remained unconfirmed.

TCRdb reprocessed the 5' RACE reads via MiXCR and lists one record per CDR3 protein. The sample holds 550,000 to 650,000 distinct CDR3 sequences, 15% to 20% seen once. Germline-derived CDR1 and CDR2 are KGHSH and LQKENI. V lost 2 bases to trimming and J lost 3 bases, with 5 bases between them. The CDR3 spans 12 residues. The chain uses TRBV18 and TRBJ2-7; unclear D gene. This receptor was identified in an adult woman who had mild COVID-19 (a few samples of this study predate the infection). Cell type and time point are not known. The sequencing sample was made of PBMCs or a T cell subset sorted from them (not recorded which). The CDR3 reads CASSPNDYEQYF. CDR3 in DNA: TGTGCCAGCTCACCAAACGACTACGAGCAGTACTTC.